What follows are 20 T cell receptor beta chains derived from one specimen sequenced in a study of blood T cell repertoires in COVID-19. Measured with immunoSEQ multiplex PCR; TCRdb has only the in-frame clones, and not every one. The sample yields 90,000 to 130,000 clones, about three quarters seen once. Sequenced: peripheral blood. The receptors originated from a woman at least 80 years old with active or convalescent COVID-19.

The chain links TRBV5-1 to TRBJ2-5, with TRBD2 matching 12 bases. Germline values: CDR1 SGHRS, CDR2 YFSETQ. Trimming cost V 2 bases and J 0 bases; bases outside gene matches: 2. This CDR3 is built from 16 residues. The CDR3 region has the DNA TGCGCCAGCAGCTTCGGACTAGCGGGGAACCAAGAGACCCAGTACTTC. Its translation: CASSFGLAGNQETQYF.

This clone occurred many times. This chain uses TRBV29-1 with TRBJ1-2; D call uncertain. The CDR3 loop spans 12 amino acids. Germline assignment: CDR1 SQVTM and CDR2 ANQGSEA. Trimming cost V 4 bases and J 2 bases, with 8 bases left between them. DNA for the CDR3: TGCAGCGTTGCTGGCAGGAACTATGGCTACACCTTC. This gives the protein CSVAGRNYGYTF.

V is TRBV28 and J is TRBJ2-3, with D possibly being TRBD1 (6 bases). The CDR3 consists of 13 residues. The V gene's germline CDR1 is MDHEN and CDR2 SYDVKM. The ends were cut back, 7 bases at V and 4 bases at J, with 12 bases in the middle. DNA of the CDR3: TGTGCCAGCACCACGAGGGGGTCAGATACGCAGTATTTT. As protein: CASTTRGSDTQYF.

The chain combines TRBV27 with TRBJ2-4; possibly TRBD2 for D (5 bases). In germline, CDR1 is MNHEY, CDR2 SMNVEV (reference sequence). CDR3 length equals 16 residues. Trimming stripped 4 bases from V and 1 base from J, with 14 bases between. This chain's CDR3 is CASSSTARRAKNIQYF. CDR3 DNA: TGTGCCAGCAGTTCAACAGCGCGGAGGGCCAAAAACATTCAGTACTTC.

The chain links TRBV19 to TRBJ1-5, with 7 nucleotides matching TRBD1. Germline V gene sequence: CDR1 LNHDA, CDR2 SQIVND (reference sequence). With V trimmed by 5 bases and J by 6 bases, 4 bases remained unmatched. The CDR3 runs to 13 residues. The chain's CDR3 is CASSRQGGQPQHF. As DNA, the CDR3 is TGTGCCAGTAGTCGACAGGGAGGTCAGCCCCAGCATTTT.

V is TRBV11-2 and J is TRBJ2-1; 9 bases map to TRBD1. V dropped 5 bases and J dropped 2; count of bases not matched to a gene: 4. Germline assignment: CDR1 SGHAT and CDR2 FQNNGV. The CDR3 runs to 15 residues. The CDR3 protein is CASSLDRGTYNEQFF. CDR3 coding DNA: TGTGCCAGCAGCCTGGACAGGGGCACCTACAATGAGCAGTTCTTC.

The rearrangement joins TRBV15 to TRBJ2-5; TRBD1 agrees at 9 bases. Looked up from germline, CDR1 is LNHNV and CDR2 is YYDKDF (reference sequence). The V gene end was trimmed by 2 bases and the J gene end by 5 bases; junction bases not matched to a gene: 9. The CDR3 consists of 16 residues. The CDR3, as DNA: TGTGCCACCAGCAGACGTCACCTGGACAGGGGTGAGACCCAGTACTTC. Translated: CATSRRHLDRGETQYF. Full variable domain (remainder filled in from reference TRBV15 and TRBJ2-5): DAMVIQNPRYQVTQFGKPVTLSCSQTLNHNVMYWYQQKSSQAPKLLFHYYDKDFNNEADTPDNFQSRRPNTSFCFLDIRSPGLGDTAMYLCATSRRHLDRGETQYFGPGTRLLVL.

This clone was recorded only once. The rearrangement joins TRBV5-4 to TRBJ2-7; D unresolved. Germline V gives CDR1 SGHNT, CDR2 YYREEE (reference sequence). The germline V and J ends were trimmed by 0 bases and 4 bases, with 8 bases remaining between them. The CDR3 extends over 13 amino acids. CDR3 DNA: TGTGCCAGCAGCTTGGCCGGAGAGTACGAGCAGTACTTC. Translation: CASSLAGEYEQYF.

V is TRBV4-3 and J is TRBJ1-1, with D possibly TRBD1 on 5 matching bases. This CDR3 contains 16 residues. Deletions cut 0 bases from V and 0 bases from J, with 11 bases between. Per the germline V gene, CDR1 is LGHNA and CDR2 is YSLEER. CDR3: CASSQDPGGLNTEAFF. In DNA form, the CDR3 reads TGCGCCAGCAGCCAAGATCCGGGGGGACTGAACACTGAAGCTTTCTTT.

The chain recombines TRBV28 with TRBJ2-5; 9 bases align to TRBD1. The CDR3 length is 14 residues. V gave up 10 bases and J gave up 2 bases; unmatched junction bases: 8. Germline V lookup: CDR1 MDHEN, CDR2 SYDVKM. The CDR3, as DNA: TGTGCCATAGACAGGGGGTTTCCTCAAGAGACCCAGTACTTC. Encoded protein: CAIDRGFPQETQYF. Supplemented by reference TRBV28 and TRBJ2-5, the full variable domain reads DVKVTQSSRYLVKRTGEKVFLECVQDMDHENMFWYRQDPGLGLRLIYFSYDVKMKEKGDIPEGYSVSREKKERFSLILESASTNQTSMYLCAIDRGFPQETQYFGPGTRLLVL.

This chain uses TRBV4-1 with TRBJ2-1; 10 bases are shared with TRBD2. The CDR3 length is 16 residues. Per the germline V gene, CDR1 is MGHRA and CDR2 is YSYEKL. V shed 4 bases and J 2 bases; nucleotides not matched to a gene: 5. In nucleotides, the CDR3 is TGCGCCAGCAGCCTGAGCGGGAGGGGGACCTACAATGAGCAGTTCTTC. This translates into CASSLSGRGTYNEQFF.

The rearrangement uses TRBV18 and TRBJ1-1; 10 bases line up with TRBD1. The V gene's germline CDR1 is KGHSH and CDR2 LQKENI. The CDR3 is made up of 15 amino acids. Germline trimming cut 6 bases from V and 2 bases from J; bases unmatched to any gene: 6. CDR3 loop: CASSFRQGANTEAFF. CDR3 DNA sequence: TGTGCCAGCTCGTTCCGACAGGGGGCAAACACTGAAGCTTTCTTT. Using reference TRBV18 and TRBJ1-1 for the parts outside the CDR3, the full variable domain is NAGVMQNPRHLVRRRGQEARLRCSPMKGHSHVYWYRQLPEEGLKFMVYLQKENIIDESGMPKERFSAEFPKEGPSILRIQQVVRGDSAAYFCASSFRQGANTEAFFGQGTRLTVV.

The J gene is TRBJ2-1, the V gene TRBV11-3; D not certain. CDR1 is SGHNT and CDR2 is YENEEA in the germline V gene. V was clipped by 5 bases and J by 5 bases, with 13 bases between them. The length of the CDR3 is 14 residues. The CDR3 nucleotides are TGTGCCAGCAGCCCTAGTGGTTGGGACAATGAGCAGTTCTTC. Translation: CASSPSGWDNEQFF.

CDR3 sequence reads: CASSLVLTAREEQYF. CDR3 bases: TGCGCCAGCAGCTTGGTATTAACAGCCCGTGAGGAGCAGTACTTC. The genes are TRBV5-1 and TRBJ2-7; D gene ambiguous. The CDR3 runs to 15 residues. The germline V and J ends were trimmed by 0 bases and 7 bases, with 17 bases remaining between them. Germline V gene sequence: CDR1 SGHRS, CDR2 YFSETQ. Together with reference TRBV5-1 and TRBJ2-7, the CDR3 gives the full variable domain: KAGVTQTPRYLIKTRGQQVTLSCSPISGHRSVSWYQQTPGQGLQFLFEYFSETQRNKGNFPGRFSGRQFSNSRSEMNVSTLELGDSALYLCASSLVLTAREEQYFGPGTRLTVT.

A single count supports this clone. CDR3 protein: CASSDFGGYEQYF. CDR3 coding DNA: TGTGCCAGCAGCGATTTCGGGGGGTACGAGCAGTACTTC. V gene TRBV7-2 combines with J gene TRBJ2-7; 7 bases align to TRBD2. V shed 5 bases and J 4 bases; nucleotides not matched to a gene: 5. This CDR3 comprises 13 residues. Germline CDR1 and CDR2: SGHTA and FQGNSA.

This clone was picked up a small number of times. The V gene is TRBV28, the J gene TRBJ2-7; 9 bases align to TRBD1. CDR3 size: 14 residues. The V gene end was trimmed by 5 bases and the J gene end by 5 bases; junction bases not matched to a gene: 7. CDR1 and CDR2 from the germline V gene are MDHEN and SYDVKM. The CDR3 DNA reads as TGTGCCAGCAGTACAGGGGACAGGGTACACGAGCAGTACTTC. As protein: CASSTGDRVHEQYF.

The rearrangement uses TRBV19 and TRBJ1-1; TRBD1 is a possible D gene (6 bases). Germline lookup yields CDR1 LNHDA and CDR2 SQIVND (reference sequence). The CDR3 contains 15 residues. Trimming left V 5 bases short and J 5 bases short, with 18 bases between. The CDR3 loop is CASSPSGGAGTEAFF. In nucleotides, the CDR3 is TGTGCCAGTAGTCCAAGTGGGGGGGCAGGGACTGAAGCTTTCTTT. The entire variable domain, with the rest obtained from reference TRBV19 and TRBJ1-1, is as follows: DGGITQSPKYLFRKEGQNVTLSCEQNLNHDAMYWYRQDPGQGLRLIYYSQIVNDFQKGDIAEGYSVSREKKESFPLTVTSAQKNPTAFYLCASSPSGGAGTEAFFGQGTRLTVV.

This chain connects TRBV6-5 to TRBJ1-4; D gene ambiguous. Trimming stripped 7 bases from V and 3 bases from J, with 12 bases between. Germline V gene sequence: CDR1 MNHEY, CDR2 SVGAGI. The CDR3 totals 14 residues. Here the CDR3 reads CASKLSTANEKLFF. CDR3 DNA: TGTGCCAGCAAGTTAAGTACGGCTAATGAAAAACTGTTTTTT.

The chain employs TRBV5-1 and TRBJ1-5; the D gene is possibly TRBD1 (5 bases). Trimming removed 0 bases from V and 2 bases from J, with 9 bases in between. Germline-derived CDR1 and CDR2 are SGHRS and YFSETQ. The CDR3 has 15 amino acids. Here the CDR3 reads CASSLAGGGNQPQHF. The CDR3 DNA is TGCGCCAGCAGCTTGGCCGGAGGGGGCAATCAGCCCCAGCATTTT.

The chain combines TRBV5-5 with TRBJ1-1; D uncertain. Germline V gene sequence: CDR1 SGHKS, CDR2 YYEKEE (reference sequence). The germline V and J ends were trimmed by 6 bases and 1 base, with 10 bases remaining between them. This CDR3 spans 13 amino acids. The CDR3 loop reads CASTENWNTEAFF. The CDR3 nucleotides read TGTGCCAGCACGGAGAACTGGAACACTGAAGCTTTCTTT.